This T cell receptor beta chain was documented in a study of post-analysis software for immune sequencing data. General study results and limits: Controls showed lower frequencies than patients for roughly five TRBV segments, and TRBV5-6, TRBV5-1 and TRBV20-1 were among these. Samples from a shared batch, those prepared together, strongly co-clustered by F measure.

The germline V gene encodes CDR1 SGHRS and CDR2 YFSETQ. This CDR3 is 17 amino acids long. With 2 bases removed from V and 5 bases from J, the gap between germline ends came to 20 bases. Remarks on this clonotype: Its cognate antigen is unknown.

Sequencing libraries made from TCR beta cDNA carried unique molecular identifiers. TCRdb used MiXCR to reprocess the PCR reads, holding one entry per CDR3 protein. The table has 650,000 to 850,000 distinct CDR3 sequences, approximately 50% seen once. The specimen sequenced was blood. V usage is TRBV5-1 and J usage is TRBJ2-1, with D perhaps assigned TRBD1 or TRBD2 (5 bases each). The source of this sequence is a girl aged 10 to 17 with multiple sclerosis. This CDR3 reads CASSFSGRAGYHNEQFF. The DNA for the CDR3 is TGCGCCAGCAGCTTCTCGGGGCGGGCAGGGTACCACAATGAGCAGTTCTTC.